These 27 T cell receptor beta chains were all obtained from the same sample, sequenced in a study of Ad26.COV2.S vaccination and SARS-CoV-2 variants. The protocol was immunoSEQ multiplex PCR, while the TCRdb copy is restricted to in-frame clones and leaves out a portion. The sample yields about 480,000 clones, roughly 87% seen once. The treatment: roughly 19 received Ad26.COV2.S at low or high dose, single or two shots; several received placebo; per-sample allocation not given. Vaccine and placebo recipients were sampled on day 63 after the first injection. The sequencing used peripheral blood, collected in a trial of Ad26.COV2.S vaccine versus placebo. Receptors were obtained from a person between 18 and 60 years old who received the Ad26.COV2.S COVID-19 vaccine or a placebo.

This clone came up once. The genes are TRBV4-3 and TRBJ2-1, with no clear D. The germline V and J ends were trimmed by 0 bases and 12 bases, with 15 bases remaining between them. In germline, CDR1 is LGHNA, CDR2 YSLEER. The CDR3 contains 14 residues. CDR3 protein: CASSQEPGPRVQFF. CDR3 DNA: TGCGCCAGCAGCCAAGAGCCCGGACCCCGGGTGCAGTTCTTC.

The rearrangement joins TRBV28 to TRBJ2-1; D is unclear. Trimming removed 6 bases from V and 4 bases from J, with 10 bases in between. This CDR3 comprises 13 residues. Germline values: CDR1 MDHEN, CDR2 SYDVKM. CDR3 sequence reads: CASRGTEYNEQFF. The CDR3 nucleotides read TGTGCCAGCAGGGGAACAGAGTACAATGAGCAGTTCTTC.

V is TRBV7-3 and J is TRBJ2-3, with 7 bases lining up with TRBD2. Germline CDR1 SGHTA, CDR2 FQGTGA. J lost 0 bases, V lost 2 bases, and 2 bases had no gene match. The CDR3 runs to 15 residues. The CDR3 region is CASSLQRGSTDTQYF. In DNA, the CDR3 is TGTGCCAGCAGCTTACAGCGGGGAAGCACAGATACGCAGTATTTT.

This clone was counted once. V and J are TRBV18 and TRBJ2-1; D is unclear. Looked up from germline, CDR1 is KGHSH and CDR2 is LQKENI. V gave up 2 bases and J gave up 5 bases, with 10 bases separating them. This CDR3 has 14 amino acids. This CDR3 is CASSPELGNNEQFF. The CDR3 DNA reads as TGTGCCAGCTCACCAGAGTTAGGGAACAATGAGCAGTTCTTC.

The rearrangement joins TRBV3-1 (or the pseudogene TRBV3-2) to TRBJ2-5, with 11 positions matching TRBD2. The V segment lost 4 bases and the J segment 5 bases; nucleotides outside the gene matches: 9. Germline V gives CDR1 LGHDT, CDR2 YNNKEL (reference sequence). The CDR3 sequence is 16 residues long. As DNA, the CDR3 is TGTGCCAGCAGCCTCGACTCTAGCGGGAGGTCGGAGACCCAGTACTTC. Amino acids: CASSLDSSGRSETQYF.

This chain uses TRBV19 with TRBJ2-7; a possible D gene is TRBD1 (6 bases). The CDR3 extends over 15 amino acids. Trimming took 5 bases from V and 2 from J, leaving 16 bases between them. Germline lookup yields CDR1 LNHDA and CDR2 SQIVND (reference sequence). The CDR3 DNA sequence: TGTGCCAGTAGTCTTCAGGGGAGTGTCGCCTACGAGCAGTACTTC. Its translation: CASSLQGSVAYEQYF. The full variable domain, with the rest looked up from reference TRBV19 and TRBJ2-7, is DGGITQSPKYLFRKEGQNVTLSCEQNLNHDAMYWYRQDPGQGLRLIYYSQIVNDFQKGDIAEGYSVSREKKESFPLTVTSAQKNPTAFYLCASSLQGSVAYEQYFGPGTRLTVT.

The gene calls are TRBV19 and TRBJ2-1; 14 bases map to TRBD2. CDR1 is LNHDA and CDR2 is SQIVND in the germline V gene (reference sequence). CDR3 size: 15 residues. V trimming: 6 bases; J trimming: 7 bases; junction bases outside the gene matches: 5. CDR3 residues: CASRTTSGRGNEQFF. The CDR3 DNA is TGTGCCAGTAGAACGACTAGCGGGAGGGGGAATGAGCAGTTCTTC.

V gene TRBV9 combines with J gene TRBJ1-5; D call uncertain. From germline, CDR1 is SGDLS and CDR2 YYNGEE. Trimming removed 4 bases at V and 4 bases at J, with 9 bases between. This CDR3 contains 13 residues. In nucleotides, the CDR3 is TGTGCCAGCAGCTCCCGCGGGAATCAGCCCCAGCATTTT. This translates into CASSSRGNQPQHF.

V is TRBV7-9 and J is TRBJ2-5, with 8 nucleotides matching TRBD2. Germline-derived CDR1 and CDR2 are SEHNR and FQNEAQ (reference sequence). V shed 3 bases, J shed 3 bases, and the junction held 9 bases outside the gene matches. The CDR3 totals 16 residues. The CDR3 is CASSLSLAGRKETQYF. The CDR3 DNA follows: TGTGCCAGCAGCTTGTCCTTAGCGGGACGTAAAGAGACCCAGTACTTC.

The CDR3 DNA reads as TGTGCCAGCAGTCGGACTCCGGGACGGCTATCGAACACTGAAGCTTTCTTT. This gives the protein CASSRTPGRLSNTEAFF. The gene calls are TRBV6-2 or TRBV6-3 and TRBJ1-1; a possible D gene is TRBD1 (5 bases). The germline CDR1 and CDR2 sequences are MNHEY and SVGEGT. CDR3 length: 17 residues. Deletions cut 5 bases from V and 1 base from J, with 20 bases between.

This clone appeared many times. J is TRBJ1-1 and V is TRBV19, with 8 bases matching TRBD1. Germline trimming cut 9 bases from V and 3 bases from J; bases unmatched to any gene: 15. The CDR3 sequence is 16 residues long. Germline loops: CDR1 LNHDA, CDR2 SQIVND (reference sequence). DNA for the CDR3: TGTGCCAGCAACATTCAGGGGGCGATTTTCTACACTGAAGCTTTCTTT. Its translation is CASNIQGAIFYTEAFF. The variable domain in full, with the rest retrieved from reference TRBV19 and TRBJ1-1, is DGGITQSPKYLFRKEGQNVTLSCEQNLNHDAMYWYRQDPGQGLRLIYYSQIVNDFQKGDIAEGYSVSREKKESFPLTVTSAQKNPTAFYLCASNIQGAIFYTEAFFGQGTRLTVV.

The V gene is TRBV6-6, the J gene TRBJ2-3, with a possible D match to TRBD2 (6 bases). The CDR3 runs to 13 residues. Per germline, CDR1 MNHNY and CDR2 SVGAGI (reference sequence). V was pared by 7 bases and J by 4 bases, with 12 bases between. CDR3 sequence reads: CASNPGVPDTQYF. In DNA form, the CDR3 reads TGTGCCAGCAACCCGGGGGTTCCAGATACGCAGTATTTT.

In its sample, this clone was seen once. The V call is TRBV5-4, the J call TRBJ2-2; D gene unclear. The germline CDR1 and CDR2 sequences are SGHNT and YYREEE (reference sequence). The CDR3 extends over 15 amino acids. Trimming shortened V by 0 bases and J by 7 bases, and 13 bases separated the two germline ends. DNA for the CDR3: TGTGCCAGCAGCTTGGATCGGACCGCCGGCGGGGAGCTGTTTTTT. Protein product: CASSLDRTAGGELFF.

This CDR3 reads CASSLGAAYEQYF. The CDR3 DNA is TGTGCCAGCAGCTTAGGGGCAGCTTACGAGCAGTACTTC. The chain uses TRBV11-1 and TRBJ2-7; D remains unclear. In germline, CDR1 is SGHAT, CDR2 FQDESV (reference sequence). The V gene lost 1 base and the J gene lost 4 bases, with 8 bases spanning the gap. The CDR3 is made up of 13 amino acids.

V usage is TRBV2 and J usage is TRBJ2-3; the match to TRBD2 covers 11 bases. Germline-derived CDR1 and CDR2 are SNHLY and FYNNEI. The CDR3 extends over 15 amino acids. V was clipped by 6 bases and J by 2 bases; unmatched bases: 4. CDR3 nucleotide sequence: TGTGCCAGCAGGGGACTAGCGGCAAACACAGATACGCAGTATTTT. The encoded protein is CASRGLAANTDTQYF.

This clone is a singleton in its sample. This sequence joins TRBV7-2 and TRBJ1-6, with unresolved D. V was cut by 4 bases and J by 3 bases, with 22 bases left in between. The CDR3 contains 19 residues. Germline CDR1 SGHTA, CDR2 FQGNSA. The CDR3 is CASSSPLGPRVSYNSPLHF. DNA for the CDR3: TGTGCCAGCAGCTCACCCCTCGGGCCTAGGGTGAGCTATAATTCACCCCTCCACTTT.

The chain carries TRBV6-1 and TRBJ1-2; TRBD1 might be the D (5 bases). In germline, CDR1 is MNHNS, CDR2 SASEGT. This CDR3 region has 15 residues. Deletions cut 2 bases from V and 2 bases from J, with 12 bases between. The CDR3: CASSESLRGNYGYTF. The CDR3 region has the DNA TGTGCCAGCAGTGAAAGTTTACGGGGGAACTATGGCTACACCTTC.

The rearrangement joins TRBV7-3 to TRBJ1-1; the D is unclear. The CDR3 has 18 amino acids. Germline CDR1 reads SGHTA; CDR2 reads FQGTGA. Trimming left V 3 bases short and J 0 bases short, with 20 bases between. Here the CDR3 reads CASSLVTRRTEVNTEAFF. The CDR3 DNA reads as TGTGCCAGCAGCTTGGTTACTAGAAGGACGGAGGTGAACACTGAAGCTTTCTTT.

The chain employs TRBV10-3 and TRBJ1-2; 7 bases are a match to TRBD1. This CDR3 has 16 amino acids. The germline CDR1 and CDR2 sequences are ENHRY and SYGVKD. V dropped 7 bases and J dropped 1; count of bases not matched to a gene: 12. The CDR3 here is CAIMLALPGGNYGYTF. CDR3 nucleotides: TGTGCCATCATGTTGGCCCTCCCAGGGGGTAACTATGGCTACACCTTC.

This sequence joins TRBV7-2 and TRBJ2-1, with 7 bases fitting TRBD1. CDR3 length equals 15 residues. Germline trimming cut 5 bases from V and 6 bases from J; bases unmatched to any gene: 10. Germline lookup yields CDR1 SGHTA and CDR2 FQGNSA. The CDR3 DNA is TGTGCCAGCAGCAGAGACAGGGTAATAGGCAATGAGCAGTTCTTC. It encodes CASSRDRVIGNEQFF.

The V gene is TRBV6-5, the J gene TRBJ2-1; D perhaps matches TRBD2 (6 bases). The CDR3 covers 14 residues. Per germline, CDR1 MNHEY and CDR2 SVGAGI. With 2 bases removed from V and 7 bases from J, the gap between germline ends came to 12 bases. CDR3 residues: CASSYGTFPNEQFF. In DNA form, the CDR3 reads TGTGCCAGCAGTTACGGGACTTTCCCGAATGAGCAGTTCTTC.

The chain has TRBV19 and TRBJ2-1; the D is unclear. CDR3 length: 14 amino acids. The germline CDR1 and CDR2 sequences are LNHDA and SQIVND (reference sequence). Trimming took 7 bases from V and 0 from J, leaving 10 bases between them. In DNA, the CDR3 is TGTGCCAGTAACAGCCTAAGCTCCTACAATGAGCAGTTCTTC. This gives the protein CASNSLSSYNEQFF. Based on the CDR3 plus reference TRBV19 and TRBJ2-1, the full variable domain is DGGITQSPKYLFRKEGQNVTLSCEQNLNHDAMYWYRQDPGQGLRLIYYSQIVNDFQKGDIAEGYSVSREKKESFPLTVTSAQKNPTAFYLCASNSLSSYNEQFFGPGTRLTVL.

The chain is built from TRBV4-3 and TRBJ2-2; D not certain. This CDR3 spans 14 amino acids. Germline-derived CDR1 and CDR2 are LGHNA and YSLEER. V lost 2 bases to trimming and J lost 6 bases, with 10 bases between them. The CDR3 sequence: CASSQRTFAGELFF. The CDR3 nucleotides are TGCGCCAGCAGCCAAAGGACCTTCGCCGGGGAGCTGTTTTTT.

The V call is TRBV6-2 or TRBV6-3, the J call TRBJ1-1, with no clear D. V lost 2 bases to trimming and J lost 1 base, with 8 bases between them. Germline V gene lookup returns CDR1 MNHEY and CDR2 SVGEGT. The CDR3 is 14 residues long. CDR3 in amino acids: CASSYRASNTEAFF. CDR3 in DNA: TGTGCCAGCAGTTACAGGGCTTCGAACACTGAAGCTTTCTTT.

The V gene is TRBV9, the J gene TRBJ1-1, with D perhaps matching TRBD1 (5 bases). The CDR3 consists of 17 residues. With 0 bases removed from V and 6 bases from J, the gap between germline ends came to 21 bases. Germline V gene data show CDR1 as SGDLS and CDR2 as YYNGEE. CDR3 in amino acids: CASSVDPPGRLRAEAFF. The CDR3 DNA follows: TGTGCCAGCAGCGTAGATCCCCCGGGACGCCTGAGGGCTGAAGCTTTCTTT.

CDR3 sequence: CASIDSGYEQYF. The CDR3 nucleotides read TGTGCCAGCATAGATAGCGGGTACGAGCAGTACTTC. The J gene is TRBJ2-7, the V gene TRBV28; 7 nucleotides line up with TRBD2. CDR1 and CDR2 from the germline V gene are MDHEN and SYDVKM. CDR3 length: 12 residues. V shed 7 bases and J 4 bases; nucleotides not matched to a gene: 4.

The chain has TRBV20-1 and TRBJ1-2; D possibly corresponds to TRBD1 (5 bases). Germline assignment: CDR1 DFQATT and CDR2 SNEGSKA (reference sequence). V was shortened by 6 bases and J by 9 bases, with 14 bases between the two germline ends. The CDR3 consists of 11 residues. The CDR3, as DNA: TGCAGTGCCTGGGGGAGGGAAAGCTACACCTTC. Protein: CSAWGRESYTF.